A single sample gave rise to the 29 T cell receptor beta chains below, sequenced in a study of blood T cell repertoires in COVID-19 (TCRdb year 2020). Receptor libraries were prepared by the immunoSEQ multiplex PCR assay. TCRdb took over this immuneACCESS table, retaining in-frame rearrangements with V and J assigned. Such tables are incomplete; in checked studies, under half of the missing clones stem from an unresolved V gene, and the remainder is unexplained. The sample table contains 340,000 or so clones; only one count was recorded for around nine tenths of them. The ten largest make up 1% of the sample. The sequenced sample was peripheral blood. Receptor source: a man aged 50 or older with active or convalescent COVID-19.

J is TRBJ2-7 and V is TRBV3-1 (or the pseudogene TRBV3-2); 10 positions agree with TRBD2. The V and J ends lost 1 base and 3 bases, in that order; junction bases with no gene match: 3. The CDR3 runs to 15 residues. Germline lookup yields CDR1 LGHDT and CDR2 YNNKEL (reference sequence). The CDR3 sequence: CASSQVPSGGYEQYF. Written as DNA, the CDR3 is TGTGCCAGCAGCCAAGTCCCTAGCGGGGGCTACGAGCAGTACTTC.

The V call is TRBV7-2, the J call TRBJ1-5; 8 positions match TRBD1. CDR1 and CDR2 (germline): SGHTA, FQGNSA. J gave up 3 bases and V 1 base, and 5 bases lay outside the gene matches. This CDR3 has 16 amino acids. The CDR3 sequence: CASSLVGQEPNQPQHF. The CDR3 coding sequence is TGTGCCAGCAGCTTAGTGGGACAGGAACCCAATCAGCCCCAGCATTTT.

The rearrangement links TRBV19 to TRBJ1-1; D is uncertain. Germline CDR1 is LNHDA and CDR2 is SQIVND (reference sequence). The CDR3 totals 14 residues. V dropped 1 base and J dropped 4 bases, with 10 bases sitting between them. CDR3 coding DNA: TGTGCCAGTAGTATAGGGGTAGCGGGCACTGAAGCTTTCTTT. This sequence encodes CASSIGVAGTEAFF.

With respect to this clone: This same CDR3 is encoded by further DNA sequences in the sample. The rearrangement uses TRBV7-8 and TRBJ2-7, with D maybe TRBD1 (5 bases). The CDR3 is 13 residues long. Germline V gives CDR1 SGHVS, CDR2 FQNEAQ. V was trimmed by 4 bases and J by 1 base, leaving 8 bases between them. The DNA of the CDR3 is TGTGCCAGCAGCTACGGACATTCCTACGAGCAGTACTTC. It encodes CASSYGHSYEQYF.

V and J are TRBV27 and TRBJ2-1, with 7 bases matching TRBD2. The ends lost 2 bases at V and 8 bases at J; junction bases unmatched: 3. This CDR3 has 13 amino acids. Per the germline V gene, CDR1 is MNHEY and CDR2 is SMNVEV (reference sequence). In DNA, the CDR3 is TGTGCCAGCAGTTTAAAGCGGGGAGATGAGCAGTTCTTC. Translation gives CASSLKRGDEQFF.

The DNA of the CDR3 is TGTGCCAGCAGCCGACGGACAGGCTACTACGAGCAGTACTTC. It translates to CASSRRTGYYEQYF. The J gene is TRBJ2-7, the V gene TRBV3-1 (or the pseudogene TRBV3-2), with TRBD1 matching over 7 bases. Germline values: CDR1 LGHDT, CDR2 YNNKEL (reference sequence). This CDR3 contains 14 residues. The ends lost 4 bases at V and 3 bases at J; junction bases unmatched: 6.

The chain is built from TRBV25-1 and TRBJ2-5; a weak D match, TRBD2 (5 bases). Germline V CDR1 and CDR2: MGHDK, SYGVNS. There are 13 residues in the CDR3. Trimming took off 3 bases at V and 5 bases at J, with 10 bases between the two ends. The CDR3 loop is CASSDATRETQYF. CDR3 nucleotides: TGTGCCAGCAGTGACGCTACTAGGGAGACCCAGTACTTC.

This chain uses TRBV18 with TRBJ1-1; maybe TRBD1 (6 bases). This CDR3 region has 14 residues. Germline CDR1 is KGHSH and CDR2 is LQKENI. Trimming took off 5 bases at V and 4 bases at J, with 14 bases between the two ends. The CDR3 loop reads CASSNSGQPTEAFF. The CDR3 DNA is TGTGCCAGCTCAAACTCTGGACAGCCCACTGAAGCTTTCTTT.

The chain employs TRBV5-1 and TRBJ2-7; 10 nucleotides line up with TRBD1. Germline CDR1 reads SGHRS; CDR2 reads YFSETQ. The trim removed 0 bases at V and 3 bases at J, leaving 6 bases unmatched. The CDR3 extends over 16 amino acids. This chain's CDR3 is CASSLAPDRGFYEQYF. The CDR3, as DNA: TGCGCCAGCAGCTTGGCCCCGGACAGGGGGTTCTACGAGCAGTACTTC.

In DNA, the CDR3 is TGCGCCAGCAGCCAAGGCCCAGGGGGAGATACGCAGTATTTT. Its translation: CASSQGPGGDTQYF. The chain has TRBV4-1 and TRBJ2-3; 7 positions match TRBD1. Germline V gene sequence: CDR1 MGHRA, CDR2 YSYEKL. J gave up 5 bases and V 1 base, and 3 bases lay outside the gene matches. The CDR3 runs 14 residues.

This chain uses TRBV6-4 with TRBJ2-3; D perhaps matches TRBD2 (6 bases). The CDR3 loop spans 15 amino acids. Germline CDR1 MRHNA, CDR2 SNTAGT. V was shortened by 0 bases and J by 2 bases, with 9 bases between the two germline ends. For the CDR3, the DNA is TGTGCCAGCAGTGACTCGGCGGGATCCACAGATACGCAGTATTTT. Translating it yields CASSDSAGSTDTQYF.

The J gene is TRBJ2-2, the V gene TRBV15, with D perhaps TRBD2 (7 bases). The CDR3 contains 19 residues. The germline V gene encodes CDR1 LNHNV and CDR2 YYDKDF (reference sequence). V lost 0 bases and J 6 bases, leaving 23 bases between the germline ends. CDR3 residues: CATSRDLPQGGPISGELFF. In DNA, the CDR3 is TGTGCCACCAGCAGAGATCTTCCACAGGGAGGGCCCATTTCCGGGGAGCTGTTTTTT.

V gene TRBV6-5 combines with J gene TRBJ1-4; the D is unclear. Trimming left V 5 bases short and J 8 bases short, with 18 bases between. Germline-derived CDR1 and CDR2 are MNHEY and SVGAGI. The CDR3 contains 15 residues. The CDR3: CASSTAGSLSEKLFF. The CDR3 DNA follows: TGTGCCAGCAGTACAGCGGGCAGCCTCAGCGAAAAACTGTTTTTT.

This chain uses TRBV21-1 with TRBJ2-2; the D call of TRBD1 is as the table states it, not checked on the DNA. TRBV21-1 is termed a pseudogene. The CDR3 consists of 18 residues. The CDR3 DNA is TGTGCCAGCAGCAAAGAACCGACAGCCCGTCTTGACACCGGGGAGCTGTTTTTT. It translates to CASSKEPTARLDTGELFF.

V gene TRBV7-2 combines with J gene TRBJ1-4; a weak D match, TRBD1 (5 bases). CDR1 and CDR2 from the germline V gene are SGHTA and FQGNSA. The CDR3 extends over 12 amino acids. V lost 1 base and J lost 12, with 9 bases in between. As DNA, the CDR3 is TGTGCCAGCAGCTTAGACTGGGGGGAACTGTTTTTT. The encoded protein is CASSLDWGELFF. Full variable domain (missing parts from reference TRBV7-2 and TRBJ1-4): GAGVSQSPSNKVTEKGKDVELRCDPISGHTALYWYRQSLGQGLEFLIYFQGNSAPDKSGLPSDRFSAERTGGSVSTLTIQRTQQEDSAVYLCASSLDWGELFFGSGTQLSVL.

The J gene is TRBJ2-3, the V gene TRBV5-4; TRBD2 aligns across 7 bases. The germline gives CDR1 SGHNT, CDR2 YYREEE (reference sequence). This CDR3 has 16 residues. V dropped 0 bases and J dropped 0; count of bases not matched to a gene: 4. This chain's CDR3 is CASSLGLAQSTDTQYF. The CDR3 DNA is TGTGCCAGCAGCTTGGGACTAGCACAGAGCACAGATACGCAGTATTTT.

This sequence joins TRBV28 and TRBJ1-5; D gene uncertain. V was cut by 1 base and J by 7 bases, with 11 bases left in between. The CDR3 is 14 amino acids. CDR1 is MDHEN, CDR2 SYDVKM, per germline. CDR3 loop: CASSLSPSTQPQHF. The CDR3 DNA is TGTGCCAGCAGTTTATCCCCGAGTACCCAGCCCCAGCATTTT.

The chain recombines TRBV5-1 with TRBJ1-2, with 8 bases lining up with TRBD1. Germline values: CDR1 SGHRS, CDR2 YFSETQ. The CDR3 has 15 residues. V lost 0 bases to trimming and J lost 2 bases; unmatched junction nucleotides: 3. Here the CDR3 DNA reads TGCGCCAGCAGCTTGGATCCAGGGGGCAACTATGGCTACACCTTC. Protein: CASSLDPGGNYGYTF. Filled out from reference TRBV5-1 and TRBJ1-2, the complete variable domain reads KAGVTQTPRYLIKTRGQQVTLSCSPISGHRSVSWYQQTPGQGLQFLFEYFSETQRNKGNFPGRFSGRQFSNSRSEMNVSTLELGDSALYLCASSLDPGGNYGYTFGSGTRLTVV.

The chain employs TRBV19 and TRBJ1-4; no clear D. V was trimmed by 3 bases and J by 6 bases, leaving 14 bases between them. CDR1 is LNHDA, CDR2 SQIVND, per germline (reference sequence). This CDR3 contains 15 residues. The CDR3 is CASSIRADYYEKLFF. The CDR3 bases are TGTGCCAGTAGTATTAGGGCGGACTACTATGAAAAACTGTTTTTT.

The J gene is TRBJ2-3, the V gene TRBV6-7; TRBD1 aligns across 8 bases. TRBV6-7 is designated an ORF whose function remains uncertain. V was clipped by 6 bases and J by 2 bases; unmatched bases: 13. CDR3 size: 17 residues. The CDR3 DNA follows: TGTGCCAGCAGGCAAGTCCTGGACAGGGTAAACACAGATACGCAGTATTTT. Translation gives CASRQVLDRVNTDTQYF.

This chain uses TRBV7-2 with TRBJ2-7, with D perhaps matching TRBD1 (5 bases). V was trimmed by 1 base and J by 2 bases, leaving 15 bases between them. The CDR3 is 16 amino acids. The germline CDR1 and CDR2 sequences are SGHTA and FQGNSA. CDR3 sequence (DNA): TGTGCCAGCAGCTTAGTCCCTGGGCAGGGAACCTACGAGCAGTACTTC. This codes for CASSLVPGQGTYEQYF.

This clone showed up just once. The chain has TRBV2 and TRBJ1-2, with 8 bases aligning to TRBD1. This CDR3 is 14 amino acids long. CDR1 SNHLY and CDR2 FYNNEI come from the germline V gene. V lost 6 bases and J lost 3; bases outside the gene matches: 6. The CDR3 sequence: CASRTTGEDYGYTF. CDR3 in DNA: TGTGCCAGCAGAACGACAGGGGAGGACTATGGCTACACCTTC.

The chain uses TRBV4-3 and TRBJ1-5; TRBD1 aligns across 9 bases. The V segment lost 1 base and the J segment 3 bases; nucleotides outside the gene matches: 1. The CDR3 runs 15 residues. Germline V gene data show CDR1 as LGHNA and CDR2 as YSLEER. The CDR3 DNA sequence: TGCGCCAGCAGCCAAGGGGACAGGGACAATCAGCCCCAGCATTTT. Translation: CASSQGDRDNQPQHF.

The chain combines TRBV10-3 with TRBJ2-5, with 10 bases lining up with TRBD1. The CDR3 totals 17 residues. Germline V gene lookup returns CDR1 ENHRY and CDR2 SYGVKD. V dropped 6 bases and J dropped 4; count of bases not matched to a gene: 14. DNA of the CDR3: TGTGCCATCAGCTTAGGGACAGGGGTTAAGTATGCAGAGACCCAGTACTTC. Translating it yields CAISLGTGVKYAETQYF.

V gene TRBV4-1 combines with J gene TRBJ2-7; 9 nucleotides match TRBD1. This CDR3 spans 16 amino acids. The junction had 3 bases not matched to a gene; V was cut back by 0 bases and J by 0 bases. Germline lookup yields CDR1 MGHRA and CDR2 YSYEKL. CDR3 region: CASSQDGQGSSYEQYF. CDR3 coding DNA: TGCGCCAGCAGCCAAGATGGACAGGGGAGCTCCTACGAGCAGTACTTC.

This chain uses TRBV5-4 with TRBJ2-3; D may be TRBD2 (5 bases). The ends were cut back, 4 bases at V and 1 base at J, with 13 bases in the middle. This CDR3 comprises 15 residues. Germline V gene sequence: CDR1 SGHNT, CDR2 YYREEE (reference sequence). CDR3 loop: CASSRSYGGTDTQYF. CDR3 coding DNA: TGTGCCAGCAGCAGAAGCTACGGGGGCACAGATACGCAGTATTTT.

The V and J genes are TRBV3-1 (or the pseudogene TRBV3-2) and TRBJ1-2; 7 nucleotides match TRBD1. The CDR3 extends over 14 amino acids. The germline V gene has CDR1 LGHDT and CDR2 YNNKEL (reference sequence). The J segment lost 6 bases and the V segment lost 0 bases, leaving 4 bases of the junction unmatched. The CDR3 protein is CASSQEDRLNGYTF. The CDR3 DNA follows: TGTGCCAGCAGCCAAGAGGACAGGTTGAATGGCTACACCTTC.

The chain recombines TRBV11-2 with TRBJ1-4; maybe TRBD1 (6 bases). Germline V CDR1 and CDR2: SGHAT, FQNNGV. Trimming took off 4 bases at V and 1 base at J, with 16 bases between the two ends. The CDR3 is 17 residues long. CDR3 DNA: TGTGCCAGCAGCTCCGGCAGGGGAATCGGAACTAATGAAAAACTGTTTTTT. Translating it yields CASSSGRGIGTNEKLFF.

The V gene is TRBV28, the J gene TRBJ1-6; the match to TRBD1 covers 9 bases. In germline, CDR1 is MDHEN, CDR2 SYDVKM. This CDR3 is 18 amino acids long. V was clipped by 2 bases and J by 7 bases; unmatched bases: 12. CDR3 amino acids: CASSLGGAGQGRNSPLHF. Written as DNA, the CDR3 is TGTGCCAGCAGTTTAGGGGGAGCGGGACAGGGTAGAAATTCACCCCTCCACTTT.